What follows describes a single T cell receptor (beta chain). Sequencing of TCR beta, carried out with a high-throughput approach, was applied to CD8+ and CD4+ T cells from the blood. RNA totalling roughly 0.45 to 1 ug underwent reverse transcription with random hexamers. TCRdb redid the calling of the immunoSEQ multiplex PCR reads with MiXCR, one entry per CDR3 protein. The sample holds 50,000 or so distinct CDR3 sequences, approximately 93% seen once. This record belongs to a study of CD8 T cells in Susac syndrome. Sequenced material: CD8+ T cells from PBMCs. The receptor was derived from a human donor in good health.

The CDR3 spells CASSFMELDTQYF. The CDR3 region has the DNA TGTGCCAGCAGTTTCATGGAGTTAGATACGCAGTATTTT. The rearrangement links TRBV12-3 or TRBV12-4 to TRBJ2-3; the D is unclear. This CDR3 spans 13 amino acids. V lost 3 bases and J lost 5, with 9 bases in between.